This T cell receptor (beta chain) was obtained from a study of OX40 agonist ivuxolimab in advanced cancers. TCRdb's copy holds only in-frame clones and misses some; the assay was immunoSEQ multiplex PCR. The data hold some 74,000 clones, with about 87% observed a single time. V dropped 6 bases and J dropped 1 base, with 12 bases sitting between them. CDR3 length: 14 amino acids. Germline CDR1 is MNHNS and CDR2 is SASEGT. This rearrangement joins TRBV6-1 to TRBJ1-1; the D is unclear. The clonotype comes from an adult with an advanced solid tumor such as melanoma, head and neck, liver or kidney cancer. This specimen consisted of CD4+ or CD8+ T cells sorted from blood, obtained in a trial of the OX40 agonist ivuxolimab. The CDR3: CASSSLRANTEAFF. The CDR3 DNA is TGTGCCAGCAGCTCCCTACGGGCGAACACTGAAGCTTTCTTT.